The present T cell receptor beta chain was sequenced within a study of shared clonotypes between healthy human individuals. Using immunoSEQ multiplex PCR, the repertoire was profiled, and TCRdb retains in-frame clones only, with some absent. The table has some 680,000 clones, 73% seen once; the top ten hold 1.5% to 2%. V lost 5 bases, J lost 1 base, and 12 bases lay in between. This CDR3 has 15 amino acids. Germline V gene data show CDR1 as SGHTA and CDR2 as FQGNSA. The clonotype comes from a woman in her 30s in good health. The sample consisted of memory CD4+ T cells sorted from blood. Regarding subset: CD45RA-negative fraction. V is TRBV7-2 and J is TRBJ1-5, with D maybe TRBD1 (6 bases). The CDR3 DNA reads TGTGCCAGCAGCCGAAATGGACAGAGCAATCAGCCCCAGCATTTT. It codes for CASSRNGQSNQPQHF.